The sequence of this T cell receptor (beta chain) was determined in a study of T-cell reconstitution after alpha-beta-depleted transplantation in children. This clonotype was picked up a small number of times. As yet, its antigen is unknown. This CDR3 has 14 residues. V dropped 3 bases and J dropped 5; count of bases not matched to a gene: 7. Germline V gene data show CDR1 as SGDLS and CDR2 as YYNGEE. The TCRbeta library was prepared with unique molecular identifiers. From the PCR reads, TCRdb called clonotypes with MiXCR, one entry per CDR3 protein. The data show just over 950,000 distinct CDR3 sequences, with about 30% seen just once and 25% to 35% held by the top ten. Study-wide points: Several hundred expanded graft clones reportedly gave rise to the alpha-beta T cells present about two months after transplant. Recipient T cells and thymic progenitors that survived gave rise to the high TCRbeta diversity observed at day 60 in some patients. The main origin of T-cell counts and diversity one year after transplant was newly produced T cells.

Source: PBMCs, mostly from graft donor cells, taken 360 days after TCRalphabeta/CD19-depleted stem cell transplant. The receptor's source is a boy younger than two who had a stem cell transplant for SCID, so the T cells may come from the graft donor. The J gene is TRBJ2-7, the V gene TRBV9; 8 nucleotides line up with TRBD2. CDR3 DNA sequence: TGTGCCAGCAGCGCCGGGACTAGATCACACGAGCAGTACTTC. It encodes CASSAGTRSHEQYF. Full variable domain (outside the CDR3, taken from reference TRBV9 and TRBJ2-7): DSGVTQTPKHLITATGQRVTLRCSPRSGDLSVYWYQQSLDQGLQFLIQYYNGEERAKGNILERFSAQQFPDLHSELNLSSLELGDSALYFCASSAGTRSHEQYFGPGTRLTVT.